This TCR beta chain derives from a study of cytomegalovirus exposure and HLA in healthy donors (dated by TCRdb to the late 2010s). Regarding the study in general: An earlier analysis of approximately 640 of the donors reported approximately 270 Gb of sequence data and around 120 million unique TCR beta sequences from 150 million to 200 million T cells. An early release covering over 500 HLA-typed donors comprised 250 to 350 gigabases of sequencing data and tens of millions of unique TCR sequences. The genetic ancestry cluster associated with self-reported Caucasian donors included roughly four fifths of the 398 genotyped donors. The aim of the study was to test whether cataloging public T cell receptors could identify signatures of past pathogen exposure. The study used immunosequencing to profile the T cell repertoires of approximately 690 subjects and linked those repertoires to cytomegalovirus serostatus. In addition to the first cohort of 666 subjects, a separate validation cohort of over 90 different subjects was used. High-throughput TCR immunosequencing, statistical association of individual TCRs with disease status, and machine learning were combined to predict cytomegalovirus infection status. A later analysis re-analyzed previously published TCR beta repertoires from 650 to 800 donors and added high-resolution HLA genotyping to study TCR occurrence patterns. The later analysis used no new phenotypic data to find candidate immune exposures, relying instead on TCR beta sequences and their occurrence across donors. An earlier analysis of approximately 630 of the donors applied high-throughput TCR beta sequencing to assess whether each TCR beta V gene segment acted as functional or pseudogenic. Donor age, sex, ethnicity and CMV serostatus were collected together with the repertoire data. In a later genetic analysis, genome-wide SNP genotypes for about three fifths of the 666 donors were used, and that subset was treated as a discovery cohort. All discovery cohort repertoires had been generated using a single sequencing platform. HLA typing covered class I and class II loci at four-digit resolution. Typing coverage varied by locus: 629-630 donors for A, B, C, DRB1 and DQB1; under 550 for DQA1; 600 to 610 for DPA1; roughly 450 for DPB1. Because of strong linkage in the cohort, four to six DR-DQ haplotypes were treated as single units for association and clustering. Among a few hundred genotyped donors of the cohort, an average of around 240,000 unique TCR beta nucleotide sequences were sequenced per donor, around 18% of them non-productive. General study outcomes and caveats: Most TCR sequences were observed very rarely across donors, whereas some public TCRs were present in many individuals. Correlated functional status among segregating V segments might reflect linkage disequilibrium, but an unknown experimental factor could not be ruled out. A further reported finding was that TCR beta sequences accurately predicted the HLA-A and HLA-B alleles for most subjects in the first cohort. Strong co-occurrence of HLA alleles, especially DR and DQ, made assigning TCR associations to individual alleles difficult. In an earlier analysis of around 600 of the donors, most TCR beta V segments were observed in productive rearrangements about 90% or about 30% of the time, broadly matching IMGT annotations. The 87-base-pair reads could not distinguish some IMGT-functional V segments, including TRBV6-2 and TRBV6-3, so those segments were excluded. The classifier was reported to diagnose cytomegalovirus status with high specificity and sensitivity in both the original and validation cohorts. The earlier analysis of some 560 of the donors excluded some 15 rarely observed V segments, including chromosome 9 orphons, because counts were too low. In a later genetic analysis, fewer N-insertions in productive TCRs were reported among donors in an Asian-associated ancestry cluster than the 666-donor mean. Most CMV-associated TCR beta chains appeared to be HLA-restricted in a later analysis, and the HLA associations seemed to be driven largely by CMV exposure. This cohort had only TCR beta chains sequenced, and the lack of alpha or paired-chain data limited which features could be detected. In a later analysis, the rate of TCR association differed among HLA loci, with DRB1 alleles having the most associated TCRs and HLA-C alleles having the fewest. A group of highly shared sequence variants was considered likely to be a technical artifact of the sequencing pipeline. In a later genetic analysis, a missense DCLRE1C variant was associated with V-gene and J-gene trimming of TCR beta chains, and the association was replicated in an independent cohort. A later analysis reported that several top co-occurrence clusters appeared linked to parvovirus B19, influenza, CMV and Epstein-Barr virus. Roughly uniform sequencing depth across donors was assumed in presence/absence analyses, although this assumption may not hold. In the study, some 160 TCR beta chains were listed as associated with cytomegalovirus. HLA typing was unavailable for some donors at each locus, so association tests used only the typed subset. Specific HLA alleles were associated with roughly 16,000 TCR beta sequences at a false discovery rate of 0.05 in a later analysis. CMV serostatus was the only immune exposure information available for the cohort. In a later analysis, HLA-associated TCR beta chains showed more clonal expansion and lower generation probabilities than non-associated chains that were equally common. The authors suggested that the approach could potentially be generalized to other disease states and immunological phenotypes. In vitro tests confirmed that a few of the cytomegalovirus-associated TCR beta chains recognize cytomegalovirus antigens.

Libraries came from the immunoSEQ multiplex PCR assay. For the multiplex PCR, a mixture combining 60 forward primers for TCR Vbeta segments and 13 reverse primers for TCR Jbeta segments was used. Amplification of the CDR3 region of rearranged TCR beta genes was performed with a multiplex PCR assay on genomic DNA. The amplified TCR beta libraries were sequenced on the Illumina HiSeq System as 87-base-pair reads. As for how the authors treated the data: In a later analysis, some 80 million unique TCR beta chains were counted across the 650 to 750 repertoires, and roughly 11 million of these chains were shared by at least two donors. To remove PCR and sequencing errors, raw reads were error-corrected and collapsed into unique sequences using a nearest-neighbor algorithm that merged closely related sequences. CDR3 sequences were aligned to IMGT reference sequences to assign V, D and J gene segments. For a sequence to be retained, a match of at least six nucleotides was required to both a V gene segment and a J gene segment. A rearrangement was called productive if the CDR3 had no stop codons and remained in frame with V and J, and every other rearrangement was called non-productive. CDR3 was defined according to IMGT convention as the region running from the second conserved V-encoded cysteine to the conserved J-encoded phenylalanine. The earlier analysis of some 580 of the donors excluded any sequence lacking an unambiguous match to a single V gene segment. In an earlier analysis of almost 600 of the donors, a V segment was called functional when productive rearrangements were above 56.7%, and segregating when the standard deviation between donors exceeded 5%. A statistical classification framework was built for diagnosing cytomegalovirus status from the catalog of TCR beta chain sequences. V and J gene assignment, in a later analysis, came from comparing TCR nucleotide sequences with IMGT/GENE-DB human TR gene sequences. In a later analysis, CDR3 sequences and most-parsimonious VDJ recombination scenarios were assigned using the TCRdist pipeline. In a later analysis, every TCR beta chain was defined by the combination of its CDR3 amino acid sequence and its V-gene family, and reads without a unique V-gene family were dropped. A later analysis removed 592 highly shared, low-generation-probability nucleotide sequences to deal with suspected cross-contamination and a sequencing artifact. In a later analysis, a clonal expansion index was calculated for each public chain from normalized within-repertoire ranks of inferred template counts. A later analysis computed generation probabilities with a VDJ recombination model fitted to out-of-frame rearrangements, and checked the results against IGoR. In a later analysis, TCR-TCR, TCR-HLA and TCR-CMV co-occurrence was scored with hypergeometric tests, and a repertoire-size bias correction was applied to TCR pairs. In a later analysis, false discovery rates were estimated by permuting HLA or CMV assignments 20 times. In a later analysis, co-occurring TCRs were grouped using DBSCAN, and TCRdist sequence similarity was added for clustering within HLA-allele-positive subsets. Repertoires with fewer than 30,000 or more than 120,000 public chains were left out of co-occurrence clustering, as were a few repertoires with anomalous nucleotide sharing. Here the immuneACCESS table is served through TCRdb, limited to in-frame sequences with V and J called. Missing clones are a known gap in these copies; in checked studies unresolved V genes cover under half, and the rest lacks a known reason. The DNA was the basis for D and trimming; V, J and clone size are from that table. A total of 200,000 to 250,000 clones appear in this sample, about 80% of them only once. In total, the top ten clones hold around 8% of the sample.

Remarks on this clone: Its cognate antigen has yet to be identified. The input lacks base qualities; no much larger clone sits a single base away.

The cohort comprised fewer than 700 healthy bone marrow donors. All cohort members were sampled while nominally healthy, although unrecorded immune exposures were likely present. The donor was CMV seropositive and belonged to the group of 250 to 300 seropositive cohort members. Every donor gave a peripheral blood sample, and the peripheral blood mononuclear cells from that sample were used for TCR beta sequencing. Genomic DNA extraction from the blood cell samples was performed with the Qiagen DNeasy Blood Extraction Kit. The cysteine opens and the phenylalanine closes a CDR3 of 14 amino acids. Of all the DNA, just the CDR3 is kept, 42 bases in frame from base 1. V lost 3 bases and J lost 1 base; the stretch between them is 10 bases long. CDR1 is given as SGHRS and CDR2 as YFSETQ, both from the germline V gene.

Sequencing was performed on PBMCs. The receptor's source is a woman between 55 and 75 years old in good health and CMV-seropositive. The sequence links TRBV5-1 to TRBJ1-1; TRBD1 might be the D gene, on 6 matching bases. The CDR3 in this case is CASSWGGRNTEAFF. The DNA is TGCGCCAGCAGCTGGGGGGGGCGGAACACTGAAGCTTTCTTT.